The 7 T cell receptor beta chains below were found in one sample sequenced in a study of blood T cell repertoires in COVID-19. Generated by immunoSEQ multiplex PCR, the TCRdb table keeps only in-frame clones and is missing some. The top ten clones hold about a sixth of a sample with tens of thousands of clones, 78% of them seen once. What was sequenced was peripheral blood. Receptors were obtained from an older man with acute or convalescent COVID-19.

The V and J genes are TRBV6-6 and TRBJ1-3; tentative D call: TRBD1 (6 bases). The germline V gene encodes CDR1 MNHNY and CDR2 SVGAGI (reference sequence). V was pared by 6 bases and J by 0 bases, with 15 bases between. This CDR3 spans 16 amino acids. The CDR3 DNA sequence: TGTGCCAGCAGAACCGGGACAAGCAGCTCTGGAAACACCATATATTTT. It yields the protein CASRTGTSSSGNTIYF.

V and J are TRBV10-3 and TRBJ1-5; 8 nucleotides agree with TRBD1. The CDR3 is made up of 13 amino acids. The germline CDR1 and CDR2 sequences are ENHRY and SYGVKD. Trimming at V came to 6 bases and at J to 4 bases, leaving 2 bases not matched to a gene. The CDR3: CAIRGQDNQPQHF. Here the CDR3 DNA reads TGTGCCATCAGGGGACAGGATAATCAGCCCCAGCATTTT.

The rearrangement uses TRBV3-1 (or the pseudogene TRBV3-2) and TRBJ1-4; D might be TRBD1 (5 bases). V was pared by 4 bases and J by 3 bases, with 15 bases between. CDR3 length: 16 residues. Germline-derived CDR1 and CDR2 are LGHDT and YNNKEL (reference sequence). The CDR3 is CASSLPPRQSNEKLFF. The CDR3 nucleotides are TGTGCCAGCAGCCTCCCCCCACGACAGTCTAATGAAAAACTGTTTTTT.

The CDR3 here is CASSLSDGRFNEQFF. As DNA, the CDR3 is TGTGCCAGCAGCTTATCGGACGGGAGATTCAATGAGCAGTTCTTC. The rearrangement links TRBV7-8 to TRBJ2-1; D is possibly TRBD2 (6 bases). Trimming stripped 2 bases from V and 6 bases from J, with 14 bases between. Germline V gene lookup returns CDR1 SGHVS and CDR2 FQNEAQ. The CDR3 consists of 15 residues.

V usage is TRBV18 and J usage is TRBJ2-7; 7 bases line up with TRBD1. The CDR3 is made up of 14 amino acids. Germline CDR1 KGHSH, CDR2 LQKENI. J gave up 3 bases and V 9 bases, and 11 bases lay outside the gene matches. CDR3 coding DNA: TGTGCCAGTCGTCCCGGGACAGCAATCTACGAGCAGTACTTC. It encodes CASRPGTAIYEQYF.

This sequence joins TRBV7-9 and TRBJ2-2, with D tentatively TRBD1 (6 bases). The CDR3 is made up of 16 amino acids. The germline V gene encodes CDR1 SEHNR and CDR2 FQNEAQ (reference sequence). Trimming pared 5 bases from V and 7 bases from J, leaving 20 bases between. The CDR3, as DNA: TGTGCCAGCAGCGATACAGGGACCTTTGGGGTCGGGGAGCTGTTTTTT. This gives the protein CASSDTGTFGVGELFF.

The chain has TRBV7-2 and TRBJ2-3; TRBD2 might be the D (5 bases). V was shortened by 3 bases and J by 0 bases, with 13 bases between the two germline ends. CDR1 is SGHTA, CDR2 FQGNSA, per germline. The CDR3 sequence is 16 residues long. As DNA, the CDR3 is TGTGCCAGCAGCTTTGGAGGCGGTGCTAGCACAGATACGCAGTATTTT. It translates to CASSFGGGASTDTQYF. Supplemented by reference TRBV7-2 and TRBJ2-3, the full variable domain reads GAGVSQSPSNKVTEKGKDVELRCDPISGHTALYWYRQSLGQGLEFLIYFQGNSAPDKSGLPSDRFSAERTGGSVSTLTIQRTQQEDSAVYLCASSFGGGASTDTQYFGPGTRLTVL.